Below, 24 T cell receptor beta chains from the same sample are listed, as sequenced in a study of blood T cell repertoires in COVID-19. Method: immunoSEQ multiplex PCR; TCRdb's copy keeps in-frame clones and lacks some. The profile shows about 140,000 clones, around nine tenths of them singletons. Sequenced: peripheral blood. The origin of the receptors is a woman in her thirties or forties with acute or convalescent COVID-19.

The chain links TRBV4-1 to TRBJ1-1, with TRBD1 matching 8 bases. The CDR3 is 16 amino acids. Germline trimming cut 4 bases from V and 1 base from J; bases unmatched to any gene: 8. In germline, CDR1 is MGHRA, CDR2 YSYEKL. The CDR3 spells CASSLSRGLENTEAFF. CDR3 in DNA: TGCGCCAGCAGCCTGTCCAGGGGGCTGGAGAACACTGAAGCTTTCTTT.

The rearrangement links TRBV6-1 to TRBJ2-7; the match to TRBD1 covers 7 bases. The germline gives CDR1 MNHNS, CDR2 SASEGT. V gave up 2 bases and J gave up 0 bases; unmatched junction bases: 4. The CDR3 runs to 15 residues. CDR3: CASSEHTGDSYEQYF. The CDR3 bases are TGTGCCAGCAGTGAACATACAGGGGACTCCTACGAGCAGTACTTC.

The chain employs TRBV5-1 and TRBJ2-1, with a weak D call TRBD2 (6 bases). The germline V gene has CDR1 SGHRS and CDR2 YFSETQ. This CDR3 region has 15 residues. V was shortened by 0 bases and J by 5 bases, with 12 bases between the two germline ends. CDR3 in DNA: TGCGCCAGCAGCTTGGGGGGAGGCAGGGACAATGAGCAGTTCTTC. Protein product: CASSLGGGRDNEQFF.

The V and J genes are TRBV30 and TRBJ2-7; the D is unclear. This CDR3 is built from 12 residues. The germline V and J ends were trimmed by 2 bases and 2 bases, with 7 bases remaining between them. In germline, CDR1 is GTSNPN, CDR2 SVGIG (reference sequence). CDR3 sequence reads: CAWSTPTYEQYF. DNA of the CDR3: TGTGCCTGGAGTACCCCTACCTACGAGCAGTACTTC.

The chain recombines TRBV18 with TRBJ2-3; D remains ambiguous. V dropped 6 bases and J dropped 0 bases, with 4 bases sitting between them. CDR3 length: 12 amino acids. Germline-derived CDR1 and CDR2 are KGHSH and LQKENI. CDR3 bases: TGTGCCAGCTCGACTAGCACAGATACGCAGTATTTT. This codes for CASSTSTDTQYF.

The genes are TRBV7-7 and TRBJ1-4; 8 nucleotides match TRBD1. CDR1 is SSHAT and CDR2 is FNYEAQ in the germline V gene (reference sequence). The CDR3 is 16 amino acids. V shed 3 bases and J 7 bases; nucleotides not matched to a gene: 10. CDR3 in DNA: TGTGCCAGCAGCTTGGGAGTCGGCAGGGGGCCTGAAAAACTGTTTTTT. Translated, it gives CASSLGVGRGPEKLFF.

V gene TRBV9 combines with J gene TRBJ2-6; 11 bases map to TRBD1. This CDR3 is 18 amino acids long. Germline V gives CDR1 SGDLS, CDR2 YYNGEE. V lost 4 bases to trimming and J lost 4 bases; unmatched junction nucleotides: 10. The CDR3 here is CASSPRTGGALGANVLTF. DNA for the CDR3: TGTGCCAGCAGCCCTCGGACAGGGGGCGCGTTAGGGGCCAACGTCCTGACTTTC.

The chain uses TRBV19 and TRBJ1-4, with D hard to call. Germline V gives CDR1 LNHDA, CDR2 SQIVND (reference sequence). The ends were cut back, 5 bases at V and 0 bases at J, with 7 bases in the middle. This CDR3 comprises 14 residues. CDR3: CASSYTATNEKLFF. The CDR3 DNA follows: TGTGCCAGTAGTTACACAGCAACTAATGAAAAACTGTTTTTT.

The table lists this clone with many counts. V is TRBV6-4 and J is TRBJ1-1; 11 positions agree with TRBD1. Germline V lookup: CDR1 MRHNA, CDR2 SNTAGT. The CDR3 has 14 amino acids. Trimming removed 3 bases from V and 5 bases from J; junction bases left unmatched: 2. DNA for the CDR3: TGTGCCAGCAGTGAGGGGACAGGGGGAACTGAAGCTTTCTTT. It codes for CASSEGTGGTEAFF.

The rearrangement joins TRBV6-2 or TRBV6-3 to TRBJ1-2, with 7 bases fitting TRBD1. V gave up 6 bases and J gave up 4 bases; unmatched junction bases: 8. Germline loops: CDR1 MNHEY, CDR2 SVGEGT. The CDR3 is made up of 14 amino acids. DNA for the CDR3: TGTGCCAGCAGCCCCTCGGACAGGTTCTATGGCTACACCTTC. Translation: CASSPSDRFYGYTF.

This clone has more than one count but fewer than ten. This sequence joins TRBV30 and TRBJ2-2, with TRBD1 matching 8 bases. CDR3 length: 14 amino acids. The V gene's germline CDR1 is GTSNPN and CDR2 SVGIG (reference sequence). V was clipped by 8 bases and J by 7 bases; unmatched bases: 12. The CDR3 loop reads CARWTGSGSGELFF. The CDR3 coding sequence is TGTGCCAGATGGACAGGGTCTGGCAGCGGGGAGCTGTTTTTT.

In this sample, this clone turned up a few times. Other DNA sequences in the same sample also yield this CDR3. This chain uses TRBV30 with TRBJ1-6; D call uncertain. The CDR3 runs 14 residues. The V end lost 0 bases, the J end lost 7 bases, and 10 bases lay between the germline ends. The V gene's germline CDR1 is GTSNPN and CDR2 SVGIG (reference sequence). The CDR3 spells CAWSVGSLNSPLHF. The CDR3 DNA reads TGTGCCTGGAGTGTAGGGAGTCTAAATTCACCCCTCCACTTT.

V and J are TRBV4-3 and TRBJ2-4, with 14 positions matching TRBD2. Germline assignment: CDR1 LGHNA and CDR2 YSLEER. J lost 2 bases, V lost 0 bases, and 6 bases had no gene match. The CDR3 is 19 amino acids. DNA for the CDR3: TGCGCCAGCAGCCAAGAGACTAGCGGGAGGGCGGGGTCCAAAAACATTCAGTACTTC. It codes for CASSQETSGRAGSKNIQYF.

The chain recombines TRBV7-3 with TRBJ2-5, with D possibly being TRBD2 (6 bases). This CDR3 region has 17 residues. CDR1 SGHTA and CDR2 FQGTGA come from the germline V gene. With 5 bases removed from V and 6 bases from J, the gap between germline ends came to 25 bases. CDR3 in amino acids: CASSTYWKLGGGKTQYF. The CDR3 DNA sequence: TGTGCCAGCAGCACTTACTGGAAGTTGGGAGGCGGGAAGACCCAGTACTTC.

The chain carries TRBV30 and TRBJ1-1; the D gene is possibly TRBD1 (6 bases). V dropped 5 bases and J dropped 10 bases, with 11 bases sitting between them. Germline CDR1 and CDR2: GTSNPN and SVGIG (reference sequence). The CDR3 runs 10 residues. The CDR3 region has the DNA TGTGCCTGGGGGACATGGATAGCTTTCTTT. This translates into CAWGTWIAFF.

Only one count was recorded for this clone. The chain carries TRBV10-3 and TRBJ1-2; 7 positions match TRBD1. After removal of 3 bases from V and 5 bases from J, the junction contained 3 bases not matched to a gene. The CDR3 runs 13 residues. CDR1 is ENHRY, CDR2 SYGVKD, per germline. CDR3 region: CAISDNRGYGYTF. The CDR3 DNA is TGTGCCATCAGTGATAACAGGGGATATGGCTACACCTTC.

This chain links TRBV7-9 with TRBJ1-5; a weak D match, TRBD1 (6 bases). This CDR3 is 13 amino acids long. V shed 5 bases and J shed 5 bases, with 10 bases lying between them. The germline gives CDR1 SEHNR, CDR2 FQNEAQ (reference sequence). The DNA for the CDR3 is TGTGCCAGCAGCCCACAGGGAGATCAGCCCCAGCATTTT. It codes for CASSPQGDQPQHF.

The chain employs TRBV10-1 and TRBJ2-7, with D possibly TRBD2 on 6 matching bases. Germline V gives CDR1 WNHNN, CDR2 SYGVQD (reference sequence). There are 15 residues in the CDR3. V was clipped by 6 bases and J by 1 base, with 16 bases between them. The CDR3, as DNA: TGCGCCAGCAGCCTCGGGGGAGCCCGATCCTACGAGCAGTACTTC. This codes for CASSLGGARSYEQYF.

The rearrangement links TRBV19 to TRBJ2-2; 8 positions match TRBD1. The length of the CDR3 is 13 residues. The V and J ends lost 5 bases and 6 bases, in that order; junction bases with no gene match: 2. Per germline, CDR1 LNHDA and CDR2 SQIVND (reference sequence). This chain's CDR3 is CASSQQGAGELFF. CDR3 coding DNA: TGTGCCAGTAGTCAACAGGGGGCCGGGGAGCTGTTTTTT.

The rearrangement links TRBV9 to TRBJ2-6; 7 bases match TRBD2. CDR1 is SGDLS and CDR2 is YYNGEE in the germline V gene. V gave up 3 bases and J gave up 0 bases; unmatched junction bases: 6. This CDR3 is 17 amino acids long. The CDR3 nucleotides read TGTGCCAGCAGCGGTAGAGCGGGGTTCTCTGGGGCCAACGTCCTGACTTTC. Translated, it gives CASSGRAGFSGANVLTF.

The V gene is TRBV5-6, the J gene TRBJ2-7; the D gene is possibly TRBD2 (6 bases). V was shortened by 1 base and J by 1 base, with 12 bases between the two germline ends. Germline loops: CDR1 SGHDT, CDR2 YYEEEE. There are 15 residues in the CDR3. The CDR3 loop is CASSLSFSGSYEQYF. DNA of the CDR3: TGTGCCAGCAGCTTGTCCTTTAGCGGATCCTACGAGCAGTACTTC.

V usage is TRBV2 and J usage is TRBJ1-6, with 9 nucleotides matching TRBD1. The trim removed 5 bases at V and 10 bases at J, leaving 15 bases unmatched. Germline lookup yields CDR1 SNHLY and CDR2 FYNNEI. This CDR3 comprises 17 residues. CDR3 DNA sequence: TGTGCCAGCAGTCGCGGGACAGGGAATTGGGTGAGGTCACCCCTCCACTTT. Its protein product is CASSRGTGNWVRSPLHF.

The chain links TRBV6-4 to TRBJ2-2, with 13 nucleotides matching TRBD2. Germline lookup yields CDR1 MRHNA and CDR2 SNTAGT. J gave up 10 bases and V 3 bases, and 5 bases lay outside the gene matches. CDR3 length: 15 amino acids. The CDR3 bases are TGTGCCAGCAGTGAGGGACTAGCGGGGCACCAGGAGCTGTTTTTT. This translates into CASSEGLAGHQELFF.

The genes are TRBV19 and TRBJ1-1; perhaps TRBD1 as D (6 bases). V lost 5 bases and J 4 bases, leaving 17 bases between the germline ends. CDR1 and CDR2 from the germline V gene are LNHDA and SQIVND (reference sequence). This CDR3 region has 15 residues. The CDR3 loop is CASSWDGGAATEAFF. CDR3 DNA: TGTGCCAGTAGTTGGGATGGGGGGGCTGCCACTGAAGCTTTCTTT.